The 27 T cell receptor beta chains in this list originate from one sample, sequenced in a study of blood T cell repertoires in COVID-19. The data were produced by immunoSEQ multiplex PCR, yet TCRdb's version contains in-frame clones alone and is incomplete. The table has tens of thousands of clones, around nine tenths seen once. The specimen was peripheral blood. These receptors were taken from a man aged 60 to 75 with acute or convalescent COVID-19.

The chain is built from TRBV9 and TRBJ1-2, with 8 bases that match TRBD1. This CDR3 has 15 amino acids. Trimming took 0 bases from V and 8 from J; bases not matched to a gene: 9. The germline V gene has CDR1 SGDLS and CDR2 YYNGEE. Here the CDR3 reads CASSVVGTGRTGYTF. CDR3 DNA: TGTGCCAGCAGCGTAGTAGGGACAGGCAGAACGGGCTACACCTTC.

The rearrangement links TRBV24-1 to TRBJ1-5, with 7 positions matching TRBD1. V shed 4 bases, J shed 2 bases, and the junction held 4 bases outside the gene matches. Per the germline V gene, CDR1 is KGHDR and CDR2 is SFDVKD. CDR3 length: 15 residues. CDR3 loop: CATSESGTGNQPQHF. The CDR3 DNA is TGTGCCACCAGTGAGTCCGGGACAGGCAATCAGCCCCAGCATTTT.

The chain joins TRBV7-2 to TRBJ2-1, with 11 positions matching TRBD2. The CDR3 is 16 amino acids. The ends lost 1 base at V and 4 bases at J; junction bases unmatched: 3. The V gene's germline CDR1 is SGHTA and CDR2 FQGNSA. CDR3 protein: CASSLGLAGGYNEQFF. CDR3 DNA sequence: TGTGCCAGCAGCTTAGGCCTAGCGGGGGGATACAATGAGCAGTTCTTC.

The CDR3 loop reads CASSLVSLRSNTEAFF. For the CDR3, the DNA is TGTGCCAGCAGCTTAGTAAGCTTACGGTCGAACACTGAAGCTTTCTTT. The chain combines TRBV7-9 with TRBJ1-1; D is unresolved. The CDR3 covers 16 residues. The germline V gene encodes CDR1 SEHNR and CDR2 FQNEAQ (reference sequence). The ends were cut back, 1 base at V and 1 base at J, with 13 bases in the middle.

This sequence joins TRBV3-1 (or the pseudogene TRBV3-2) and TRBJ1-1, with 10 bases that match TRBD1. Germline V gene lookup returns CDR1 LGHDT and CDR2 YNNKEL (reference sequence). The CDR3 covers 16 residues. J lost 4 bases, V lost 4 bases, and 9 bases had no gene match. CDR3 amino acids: CASSPGTGARGTEAFF. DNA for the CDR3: TGTGCCAGCAGCCCGGGGACAGGGGCTAGAGGCACTGAAGCTTTCTTT.

The CDR3 coding sequence is TGTGCCAGCAGCGGCGGGGGTCCGTTTGGCTACACCTTC. Translation gives CASSGGGPFGYTF. V gene TRBV6-5 combines with J gene TRBJ1-2, with a tentative D call TRBD1 (5 bases). The germline V gene encodes CDR1 MNHEY and CDR2 SVGAGI. Between the trimmed V and J ends, which lost 6 bases and 7 bases, there was a span of 15 bases. This CDR3 is built from 13 residues.

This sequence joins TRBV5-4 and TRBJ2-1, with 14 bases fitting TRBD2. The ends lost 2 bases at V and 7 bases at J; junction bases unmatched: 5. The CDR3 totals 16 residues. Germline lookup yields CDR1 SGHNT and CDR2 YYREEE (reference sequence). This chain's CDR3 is CASSFGLAGGMNEQFF. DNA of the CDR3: TGTGCCAGCAGCTTTGGACTAGCGGGGGGCATGAATGAGCAGTTCTTC.

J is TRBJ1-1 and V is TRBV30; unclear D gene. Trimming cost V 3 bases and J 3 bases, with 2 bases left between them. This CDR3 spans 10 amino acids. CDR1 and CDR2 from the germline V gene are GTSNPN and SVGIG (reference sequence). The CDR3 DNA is TGTGCCTGGAGCTACACTGAAGCTTTCTTT. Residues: CAWSYTEAFF.

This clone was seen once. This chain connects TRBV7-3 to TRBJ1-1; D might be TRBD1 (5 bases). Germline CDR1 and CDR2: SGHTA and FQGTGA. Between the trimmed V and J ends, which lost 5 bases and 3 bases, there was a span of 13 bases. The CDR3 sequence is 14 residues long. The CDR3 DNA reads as TGTGCCAGCAGCCCTACACCGGGGGACACTGAAGCTTTCTTT. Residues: CASSPTPGDTEAFF.

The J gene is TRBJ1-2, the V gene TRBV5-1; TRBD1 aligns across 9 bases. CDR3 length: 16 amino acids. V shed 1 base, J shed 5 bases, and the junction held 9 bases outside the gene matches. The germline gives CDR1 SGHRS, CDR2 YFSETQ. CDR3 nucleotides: TGCGCCAGCAGCTTGACGGGACAGGGAGTCCAGTATGGCTACACCTTC. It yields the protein CASSLTGQGVQYGYTF.

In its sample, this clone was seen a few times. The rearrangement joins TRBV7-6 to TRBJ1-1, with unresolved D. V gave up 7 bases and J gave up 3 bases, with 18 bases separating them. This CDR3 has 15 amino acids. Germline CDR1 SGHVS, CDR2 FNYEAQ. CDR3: CASIPPEGIDTEAFF. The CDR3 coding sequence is TGTGCCAGCATCCCACCCGAGGGTATTGACACTGAAGCTTTCTTT.

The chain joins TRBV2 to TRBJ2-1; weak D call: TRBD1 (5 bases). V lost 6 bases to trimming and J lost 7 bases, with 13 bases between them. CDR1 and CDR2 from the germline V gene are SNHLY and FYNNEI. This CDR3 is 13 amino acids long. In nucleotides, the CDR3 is TGTGCCAGCAGAGACAGCGTTGGGAATGAGCAGTTCTTC. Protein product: CASRDSVGNEQFF.

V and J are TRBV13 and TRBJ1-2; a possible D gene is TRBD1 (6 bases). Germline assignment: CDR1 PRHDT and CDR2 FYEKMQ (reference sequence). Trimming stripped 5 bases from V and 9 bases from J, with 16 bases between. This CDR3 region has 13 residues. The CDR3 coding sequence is TGTGCCAGCAGCCCTCCCTCAGGGGATAGCTACACCTTC. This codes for CASSPPSGDSYTF.

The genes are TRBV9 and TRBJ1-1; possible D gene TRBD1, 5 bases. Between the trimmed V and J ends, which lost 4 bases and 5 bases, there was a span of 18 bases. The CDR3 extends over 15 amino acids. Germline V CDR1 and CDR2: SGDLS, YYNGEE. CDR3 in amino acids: CASSHGTQVGTEAFF. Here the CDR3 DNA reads TGTGCCAGCAGCCATGGGACTCAGGTGGGGACTGAAGCTTTCTTT.

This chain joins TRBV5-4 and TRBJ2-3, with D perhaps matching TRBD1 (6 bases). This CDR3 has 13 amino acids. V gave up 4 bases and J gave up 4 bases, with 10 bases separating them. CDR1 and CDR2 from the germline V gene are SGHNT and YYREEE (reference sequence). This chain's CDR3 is CASSGTGPDTQYF. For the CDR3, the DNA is TGTGCCAGCAGCGGCACAGGGCCAGATACGCAGTATTTT. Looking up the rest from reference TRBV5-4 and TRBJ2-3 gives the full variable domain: ETGVTQSPTHLIKTRGQQVTLRCSSQSGHNTVSWYQQALGQGPQFIFQYYREEENGRGNFPPRFSGLQFPNYSSELNVNALELDDSALYLCASSGTGPDTQYFGPGTRLTVL.

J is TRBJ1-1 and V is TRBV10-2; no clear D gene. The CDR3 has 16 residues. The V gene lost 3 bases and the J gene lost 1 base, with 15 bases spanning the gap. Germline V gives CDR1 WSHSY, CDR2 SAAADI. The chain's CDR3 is CASSEYAADSNTEAFF. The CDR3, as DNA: TGCGCCAGCAGTGAATACGCCGCAGATTCGAACACTGAAGCTTTCTTT.

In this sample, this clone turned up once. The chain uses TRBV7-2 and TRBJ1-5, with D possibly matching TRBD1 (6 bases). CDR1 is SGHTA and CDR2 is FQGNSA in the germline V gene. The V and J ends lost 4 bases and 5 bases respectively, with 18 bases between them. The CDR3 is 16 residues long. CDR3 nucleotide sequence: TGTGCCAGCAGCTCCCTCCCAGGGAACAGGGATCAGCCCCAGCATTTT. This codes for CASSSLPGNRDQPQHF.

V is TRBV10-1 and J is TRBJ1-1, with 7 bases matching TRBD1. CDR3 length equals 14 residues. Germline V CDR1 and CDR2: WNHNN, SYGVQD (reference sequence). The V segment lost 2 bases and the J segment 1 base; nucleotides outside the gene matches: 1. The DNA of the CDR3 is TGCGCCAGCAGTGAGGGGACAGCGAACACTGAAGCTTTCTTT. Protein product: CASSEGTANTEAFF.

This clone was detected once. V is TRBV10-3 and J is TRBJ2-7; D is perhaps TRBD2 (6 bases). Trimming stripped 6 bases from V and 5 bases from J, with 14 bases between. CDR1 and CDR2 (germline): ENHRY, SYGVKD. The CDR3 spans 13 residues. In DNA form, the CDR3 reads TGTGCCATCAGGAAAGATACTAGCCACGAGCAGTACTTC. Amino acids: CAIRKDTSHEQYF.

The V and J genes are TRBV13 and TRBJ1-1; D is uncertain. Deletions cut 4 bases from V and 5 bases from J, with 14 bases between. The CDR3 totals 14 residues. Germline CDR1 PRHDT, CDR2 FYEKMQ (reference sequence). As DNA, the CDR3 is TGTGCCAGCAGCTATAGAGGGTCGATGACTGAAGCTTTCTTT. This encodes CASSYRGSMTEAFF.

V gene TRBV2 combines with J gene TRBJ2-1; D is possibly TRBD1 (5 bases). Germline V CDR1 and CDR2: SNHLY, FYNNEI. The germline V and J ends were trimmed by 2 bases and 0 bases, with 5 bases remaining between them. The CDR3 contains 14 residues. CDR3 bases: TGTGCCAGCAGTGAACAGGGCTCCTACAATGAGCAGTTCTTC. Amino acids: CASSEQGSYNEQFF.

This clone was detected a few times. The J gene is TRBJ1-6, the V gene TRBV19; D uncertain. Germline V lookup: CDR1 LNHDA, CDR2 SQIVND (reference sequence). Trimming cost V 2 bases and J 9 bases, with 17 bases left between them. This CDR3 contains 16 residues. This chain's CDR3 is CASSIPAPADSSPLHF. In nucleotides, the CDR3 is TGTGCCAGTAGTATACCAGCGCCGGCGGACTCTTCACCCCTCCACTTT.

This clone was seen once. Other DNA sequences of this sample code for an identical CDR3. The DNA of the CDR3 is TGCGCCAGCAGCCAGGGACAGGGTACCTACGAGCAGTACTTC. Translation gives CASSQGQGTYEQYF. The chain employs TRBV4-3 and TRBJ2-7; 9 nucleotides line up with TRBD1. V shed 3 bases, J shed 2 bases, and the junction held 2 bases outside the gene matches. The CDR3 has 14 amino acids. Germline V gene lookup returns CDR1 LGHNA and CDR2 YSLEER.

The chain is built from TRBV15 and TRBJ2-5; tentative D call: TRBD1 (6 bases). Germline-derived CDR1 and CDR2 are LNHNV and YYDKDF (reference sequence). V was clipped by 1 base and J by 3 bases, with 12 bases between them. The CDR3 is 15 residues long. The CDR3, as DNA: TGTGCCACCAGCAGAGCCCCAAGGACAGAAGAGACCCAGTACTTC. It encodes CATSRAPRTEETQYF.

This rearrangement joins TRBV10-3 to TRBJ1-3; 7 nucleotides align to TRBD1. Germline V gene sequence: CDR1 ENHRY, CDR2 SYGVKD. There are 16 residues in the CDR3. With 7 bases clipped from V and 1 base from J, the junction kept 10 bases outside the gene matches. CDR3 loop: CAINPTGPTSGNTIYF. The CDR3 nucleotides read TGTGCCATCAATCCGACAGGGCCGACTTCTGGAAACACCATATATTTT.

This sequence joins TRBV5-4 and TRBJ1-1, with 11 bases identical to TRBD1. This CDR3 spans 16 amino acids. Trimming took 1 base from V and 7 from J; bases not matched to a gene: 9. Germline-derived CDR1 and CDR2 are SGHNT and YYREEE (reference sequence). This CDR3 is CASSLQGKGQGVEAFF. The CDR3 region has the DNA TGTGCCAGCAGCTTGCAGGGGAAGGGACAGGGGGTTGAAGCTTTCTTT. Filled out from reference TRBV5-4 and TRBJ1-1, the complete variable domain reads ETGVTQSPTHLIKTRGQQVTLRCSSQSGHNTVSWYQQALGQGPQFIFQYYREEENGRGNFPPRFSGLQFPNYSSELNVNALELDDSALYLCASSLQGKGQGVEAFFGQGTRLTVV.

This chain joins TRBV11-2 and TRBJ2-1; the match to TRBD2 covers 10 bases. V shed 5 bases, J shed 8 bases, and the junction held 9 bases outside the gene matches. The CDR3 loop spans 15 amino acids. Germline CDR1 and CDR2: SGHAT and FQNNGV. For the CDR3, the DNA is TGTGCCAGCAGCCCCACTAGCGGGATTGGGGATGAGCAGTTCTTC. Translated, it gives CASSPTSGIGDEQFF. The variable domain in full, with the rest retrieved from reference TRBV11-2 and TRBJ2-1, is EAGVAQSPRYKIIEKRQSVAFWCNPISGHATLYWYQQILGQGPKLLIQFQNNGVVDDSQLPKDRFSAERLKGVDSTLKIQPAKLEDSAVYLCASSPTSGIGDEQFFGPGTRLTVL.